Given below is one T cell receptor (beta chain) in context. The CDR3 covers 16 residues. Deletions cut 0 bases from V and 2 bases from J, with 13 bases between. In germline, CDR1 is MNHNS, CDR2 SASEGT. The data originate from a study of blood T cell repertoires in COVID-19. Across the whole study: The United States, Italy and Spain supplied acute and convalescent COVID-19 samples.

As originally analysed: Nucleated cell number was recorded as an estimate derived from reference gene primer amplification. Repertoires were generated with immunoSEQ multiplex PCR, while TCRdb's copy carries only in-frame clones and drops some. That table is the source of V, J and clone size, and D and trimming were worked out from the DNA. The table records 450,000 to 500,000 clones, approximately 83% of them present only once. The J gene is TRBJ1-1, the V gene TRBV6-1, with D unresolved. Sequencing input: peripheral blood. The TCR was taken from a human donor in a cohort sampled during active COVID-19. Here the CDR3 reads CASSEAVLLTNTEAFF. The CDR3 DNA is TGTGCCAGCAGTGAAGCTGTCCTACTCACTAACACTGAAGCTTTCTTT.